This T cell receptor (beta chain) came from a study of Graves' ophthalmopathy and Graves' hyperthyroidism. Study results and caveats: The model forecast ophthalmopathy progression, reaching roughly 71% sensitivity and approximately 79% specificity.

With regard to this clonotype: The antigen is unknown.

CDR1 and CDR2 (germline): LNHDA, SQIVND (reference sequence). The CDR3 contains 14 residues. The V end was cut by 7 bases, the J end by 8 bases, with 20 bases between. Beta-chain TCR CDR3 regions were amplified from RNA transcripts. Scientists carried out first-round RT-PCR using HTBI primers and then a second-round multiplex PCR. TCRdb reanalysed the multiplex PCR reads using MiXCR and keeps one entry per CDR3 protein. The sample includes some 1.1 million distinct CDR3 sequences, 35% to 40% of them seen just once. The rearrangement uses TRBV19 and TRBJ1-2; D gene unclear. The sequencing sample was made of peripheral blood or thyroid tissue (not recorded which). This sequence originates from an adult man with Graves' hyperthyroidism. The CDR3 region has the DNA TGTGCCAGTAACGTAGGACTGTGGTCGTACGGCTACACCTTC. Translating it yields CASNVGLWSYGYTF.